This T cell receptor (beta chain) derives from a study of cytomegalovirus exposure and HLA in healthy donors. Every donor was a healthy person donating bone marrow. The CDR3 runs to 17 residues. V lost 4 bases and J 0 bases, leaving 14 bases between the germline ends. The V gene's germline CDR1 is SGHRS and CDR2 YFSETQ. The PCR made use of 60 Vbeta and 13 Jbeta primers. The table came from immunoSEQ multiplex PCR; TCRdb's copy has only in-frame clones and leaves some out. The table includes fewer than 200,000 clones, roughly 83% detected once. General study results and limits: TCR beta sequences numbering about 17,000 were associated with HLA alleles at 0.05 false discovery rate in a later analysis. According to an earlier analysis, most TCR beta V segments yielded productive rearrangements about 90% or about 30% of the time.

Concerning this clone itself: Its antigen remains unknown.

The specimen sequenced was PBMCs. V gene TRBV5-1 combines with J gene TRBJ2-6; no clear D gene. The receptor comes from a man aged 25 to 45 in good health and CMV-seronegative. CDR3 sequence: CASSQEPGSSGANVLTF. Written as DNA, the CDR3 is TGCGCCAGCAGCCAAGAGCCGGGTAGCTCTGGGGCCAACGTCCTGACTTTC.